This TCR beta chain was recorded in a study of OX40 agonist ivuxolimab in advanced cancers. Whole-study results and caveats: CD8+ T cells averaged more expanded clones than CD4+. There was clonal expansion of CD4+ and CD8+ blood T cells by week 6 at 0.1 to 3.0 mg/kg.

The CDR3 totals 13 residues. Trimming pared 6 bases from V and 0 bases from J, leaving 3 bases between. Germline CDR1 is MNHEY and CDR2 is SVGAGI. Comment on this clone: Its antigen is currently unknown. Additional DNA sequences in this sample encode the identical CDR3.

Generated by immunoSEQ multiplex PCR, the TCRdb table keeps only in-frame clones and is missing some. The data show some 83,000 clones, with 85% to 95% seen just once and around 5.9% held by the top ten. The sample here was CD4+ or CD8+ T cells sorted from blood, taken in a trial of the OX40 agonist ivuxolimab. This TCR derives from an adult with an advanced solid tumor such as melanoma, head and neck, liver or kidney cancer. This chain links TRBV6-5 with TRBJ2-6; unclear D gene. The CDR3 protein is CASSLSGANVLTF. The CDR3 DNA reads as TGTGCCAGCAGCCTCTCTGGGGCCAACGTCCTGACTTTC.